The 2 T cell receptor beta chains given below trace back to one sample, sequenced in a study of cytomegalovirus exposure and HLA in healthy donors (dated by TCRdb to 2016 to 2017). Preparation of the library involved the immunoSEQ multiplex PCR assay. The immuneACCESS repertoire file appears here via TCRdb, limited to in-frame rearrangements. These files lack a portion of the clones; in checked studies, under half of the deficit traces to unresolved V genes, and the cause of the others is not known. The sample table lists tens of thousands of clones, 96% of them with a count of one. The ten largest clones add up to less than 0.8% of the sample. The sample comprised PBMCs. The receptors come from a man aged 18 to 30 in good health and CMV-seronegative.

This clone was seen a single time. This chain links TRBV5-6 with TRBJ2-1; 9 bases line up with TRBD1. The CDR3 extends over 17 amino acids. After removal of 7 bases from V and 4 bases from J, the junction contained 15 bases not matched to a gene. CDR1 is SGHDT and CDR2 is YYEEEE in the germline V gene. In DNA, the CDR3 is TGTGCCAGCGCGAAGGCGGTGGGGACAGGGACATACAATGAGCAGTTCTTC. This sequence encodes CASAKAVGTGTYNEQFF.

V is TRBV28 and J is TRBJ2-1; TRBD2 matches 7 bases. The CDR3 loop spans 16 amino acids. Germline trimming cut 2 bases from V and 10 bases from J; bases unmatched to any gene: 14. Germline V gene sequence: CDR1 MDHEN, CDR2 SYDVKM. In nucleotides, the CDR3 is TGTGCCAGCAGTTTAATAGGGAGCGGGACTCGTAGGGAGCAGTTCTTC. Amino acids: CASSLIGSGTRREQFF.